The 32 T cell receptor beta chains below all came from one sample that was sequenced in a study of T cells expressing NK-cell markers. TCRdb derives one entry per CDR3 protein from the 5' RACE reads, leaving out DNA. Listed are a few hundred thousand distinct CDR3 sequences; about 5.2% falls within the top ten. Sequenced: blood T cells: a sorted CD56 or NKG2C T cell subset, CD4+ or CD8+ T cells, or bulk PBMC T cells (not recorded which). The receptors come from a man aged 18-70 years in good health.

This sequence joins TRBV3-1 and TRBJ1-4; no DNA is available, so the TRBD1 call from TCRdb remains unchecked. In germline, CDR1 is LGHDT, CDR2 YNNKEL (reference sequence). This CDR3 is 15 amino acids long. CDR3: CASSPERGRREKLFF.

The chain has TRBV7-9 and TRBJ2-7; lacking DNA, the TRBD1 call made by TCRdb goes unchecked. Germline V gene lookup returns CDR1 SEHNR and CDR2 FQNEAQ (reference sequence). The length of the CDR3 is 15 residues. The CDR3 loop is CASSLAEIQPGEQYF.

This chain joins TRBV7-2 and TRBJ2-2; the D gene TCRdb calls, TRBD1, cannot be checked with no DNA. The CDR3 is 14 amino acids. The germline CDR1 and CDR2 sequences are SGHTA and FQGNSA. The CDR3 reads CASSRLGATGELFF.

The V and J genes are TRBV28 and TRBJ2-1; TCRdb outputs TRBD1, but without DNA this stays unchecked. The germline gives CDR1 MDHEN, CDR2 SYDVKM. The CDR3 contains 15 residues. The CDR3 loop is CASSDPGQVKNEQFF.

The chain has TRBV6-5 and TRBJ1-6. CDR3 length: 17 residues. CDR1 and CDR2 (germline): MNHEY, SVGAGI. The CDR3 sequence is CASSYRVSSSYNSPLHF.

This CDR3 is CSVRGQSNTGELFF. The chain uses TRBV29-1 and TRBJ2-2; TCRdb designates TRBD1, a call that cannot be tested without DNA. Germline values: CDR1 SQVTM, CDR2 ANQGSEA. This CDR3 spans 14 amino acids.

This sequence joins TRBV7-7 and TRBJ2-2; the TRBD2 assignment by TCRdb is unverifiable without DNA. This CDR3 region has 16 residues. Germline CDR1 is SSHAT and CDR2 is FNYEAQ (reference sequence). CDR3 sequence reads: CASSQASGGNTGELFF.

The rearrangement links TRBV11-1 to TRBJ2-3. There are 19 residues in the CDR3. Germline CDR1 SGHAT, CDR2 FQDESV (reference sequence). Here the CDR3 reads CASSLSLIVQDVSTDTQYF.

The rearrangement uses TRBV20-1 and TRBJ1-6. The CDR3 spans 14 residues. The germline V gene encodes CDR1 DFQATT and CDR2 SNEGSKA (reference sequence). CDR3 residues: CSASGLGFGSPLHF.

This rearrangement joins TRBV30 to TRBJ1-6. From germline, CDR1 is GTSNPN and CDR2 SVGIG (reference sequence). The CDR3 is 13 amino acids. The CDR3 region is CAWSDHAGSPLHF.

The chain joins TRBV12-3 or TRBV12-4 to TRBJ1-4; TCRdb designates TRBD1, a call that cannot be tested without DNA. The CDR3 length is 16 residues. CDR3 region: CASSRVSGKTNEKLFF.

The chain uses TRBV5-1 and TRBJ2-3; without DNA, the TCRdb call of TRBD1 cannot be checked. Germline V lookup: CDR1 SGHRS, CDR2 YFSETQ. The CDR3 runs 16 residues. CDR3 residues: CASSFSSTGVMSTQYF. The full variable domain, its missing parts supplied by reference TRBV5-1 and TRBJ2-3, is KAGVTQTPRYLIKTRGQQVTLSCSPISGHRSVSWYQQTPGQGLQFLFEYFSETQRNKGNFPGRFSGRQFSNSRSEMNVSTLELGDSALYLCASSFSSTGVMSTQYFGPGTRLTVL.

The gene calls are TRBV5-1 and TRBJ2-5; TCRdb indicates TRBD2, and absent DNA this call remains unverified. CDR3 length: 16 amino acids. Germline values: CDR1 SGHRS, CDR2 YFSETQ. CDR3 region: CASSTGGQGRLQTQYF.

V usage is TRBV6-2 or TRBV6-3 and J usage is TRBJ2-7. The CDR3 is 17 amino acids. CDR1 and CDR2 from the germline V gene are MNHEY and SVGEGT. CDR3 residues: CASSWRPQRTVSYEQYF.

The chain is built from TRBV5-1 and TRBJ2-7; TCRdb selects TRBD1, and the lack of DNA leaves this call unchecked. The germline V gene has CDR1 SGHRS and CDR2 YFSETQ. CDR3 length equals 14 residues. The CDR3: CASSLGGDRYEQYF.

The V and J genes are TRBV15 and TRBJ2-4. Germline CDR1 is LNHNV and CDR2 is YYDKDF (reference sequence). CDR3 length: 13 residues. The CDR3 here is CATSRDLENIQYF.

The CDR3 loop reads CASSLAGGTEQFF. The chain carries TRBV5-1 and TRBJ2-1; TCRdb names TRBD1, which stays unverified in the absence of DNA. Germline V gene lookup returns CDR1 SGHRS and CDR2 YFSETQ. The CDR3 is 13 residues long.

This chain links TRBV28 with TRBJ1-5. The CDR3 sequence is 14 residues long. CDR1 is MDHEN and CDR2 is SYDVKM in the germline V gene. The chain's CDR3 is CASSFSRSNQPQHF.

The chain is built from TRBV11-2 and TRBJ2-4; the TRBD1 assignment by TCRdb is unverifiable without DNA. CDR3 length: 18 residues. Per the germline V gene, CDR1 is SGHAT and CDR2 is FQNNGV. CDR3 sequence reads: CASSSYKWTGGYKNIQYF.

This chain joins TRBV7-9 and TRBJ1-1. The germline gives CDR1 SEHNR, CDR2 FQNEAQ (reference sequence). The CDR3 has 12 amino acids. This CDR3 is CASSRLAAEAFF.

The gene calls are TRBV19 and TRBJ2-7. CDR1 LNHDA and CDR2 SQIVND come from the germline V gene (reference sequence). This CDR3 is built from 15 residues. This chain's CDR3 is CASSMVASDLYEQYF.

The J gene is TRBJ1-2, the V gene TRBV9; TCRdb's assignment of TRBD1 cannot be checked, as there is no DNA. Germline assignment: CDR1 SGDLS and CDR2 YYNGEE. There are 15 residues in the CDR3. This CDR3 is CASSGRQGGHSGYTF.

The V gene is TRBV29-1, the J gene TRBJ2-5; TCRdb's assignment of TRBD1 cannot be checked, as there is no DNA. Germline CDR1 is SQVTM and CDR2 is ANQGSEA. This CDR3 region has 15 residues. The chain's CDR3 is CSVDARRRSQETQYF.

This chain uses TRBV28 with TRBJ2-3; TCRdb designates TRBD2, a call that cannot be tested without DNA. The CDR3 has 16 residues. CDR1 and CDR2 from the germline V gene are MDHEN and SYDVKM. The CDR3 region is CASRSSRRLSTDTQYF.

V is TRBV3-1 and J is TRBJ2-5; TCRdb picks TRBD2, but there is no DNA to check that call. The CDR3 is 16 residues long. Per germline, CDR1 LGHDT and CDR2 YNNKEL (reference sequence). The CDR3: CASSLTRLARGETQYF.

The genes are TRBV18 and TRBJ2-4; there is no DNA to check the TCRdb D call of TRBD1. The germline CDR1 and CDR2 sequences are KGHSH and LQKENI. The CDR3 extends over 15 amino acids. This CDR3 reads CASSPKDRAKNIQYF.

J is TRBJ2-3 and V is TRBV12-3 or TRBV12-4; TCRdb's D call, TRBD2, is unchecked because there is no DNA. CDR3 length: 18 amino acids. This chain's CDR3 is CASSPRAPGLAGTDTQYF.

The chain carries TRBV9 and TRBJ2-1; TCRdb outputs TRBD1, but without DNA this stays unchecked. The V gene's germline CDR1 is SGDLS and CDR2 YYNGEE. The length of the CDR3 is 14 residues. CDR3 sequence: CASSTGDRDNEQFF.

The rearrangement links TRBV24-1 to TRBJ2-3; TCRdb picks TRBD2, but there is no DNA to check that call. Germline V gives CDR1 KGHDR, CDR2 SFDVKD. The CDR3 length is 16 residues. The CDR3 sequence: CATSEVRGASTDTQYF.

The gene calls are TRBV5-1 and TRBJ1-3; TCRdb's D gene call, TRBD1, goes unchecked for lack of DNA. This CDR3 is built from 16 residues. The germline gives CDR1 SGHRS, CDR2 YFSETQ. CDR3 sequence: CASSPGTGPSGNTIYF.

The chain links TRBV20-1 to TRBJ1-1; checking the TCRdb D call of TRBD1 is not possible without DNA. The germline CDR1 and CDR2 sequences are DFQATT and SNEGSKA (reference sequence). The CDR3 has 15 amino acids. The CDR3 loop reads CSARDLTGGHTEAFF.

The CDR3 region is CASSARSLQGSYEQYF. V usage is TRBV21-1 and J usage is TRBJ2-7. TRBV21-1 is labeled a pseudogene. The CDR3 length is 16 residues.